The 8 T cell receptor beta chains in this list originate from one sample, sequenced in a study of T-cell memory formation after mild COVID-19. TCRdb re-called the 5' RACE reads through MiXCR, storing one row per CDR3 protein. The repertoire holds approximately 580,000 distinct CDR3 sequences, with roughly 20% as singletons. Sequencing was done on a sample of PBMCs or a T cell subset sorted from them (not recorded which). Every receptor here comes from an adult woman who had mild COVID-19 (a few samples of this study predate the infection). Cell type and time point are not known.

This clonotype was seen at least ten times. CDR3 DNA sequence: TGTGCCAGCAGCTTAGTGGGACTAGGGTCTTACAATGAGCAGTTCTTC. Translated, it gives CASSLVGLGSYNEQFF. This rearrangement joins TRBV11-3 to TRBJ2-1; 8 nucleotides align to TRBD2. The trim removed 1 base at V and 4 bases at J, leaving 6 bases unmatched. The germline CDR1 and CDR2 sequences are SGHNT and YENEEA. This CDR3 has 16 amino acids.

In this sample, this clonotype turned up a few times. The chain joins TRBV20-1 to TRBJ1-5, with D hard to call. There are 15 residues in the CDR3. V was clipped by 3 bases and J by 2 bases, with 14 bases between them. The germline V gene has CDR1 DFQATT and CDR2 SNEGSKA (reference sequence). The CDR3 nucleotides are TGCAGTGCTAGTTCGGGAGCTAGGGGCAATCAGCCCCAGCATTTT. This sequence encodes CSASSGARGNQPQHF.

This clonotype was detected only a few times. CDR3 sequence: CASSPTRSLADTQYF. CDR3 sequence (DNA): TGTGCCAGCAGCCCTACTAGGTCGCTGGCAGATACGCAGTATTTT. The chain couples TRBV6-5 to TRBJ2-3; D is perhaps TRBD2 (5 bases). Germline CDR1 is MNHEY and CDR2 is SVGAGI. The V gene lost 6 bases and the J gene lost 4 bases, with 17 bases spanning the gap. The CDR3 runs to 15 residues.

CDR3 residues: CASSRFQGPYEQYF. The DNA for the CDR3 is TGTGCCAGCAGCCGATTCCAGGGACCATACGAGCAGTACTTC. This sequence joins TRBV7-2 and TRBJ2-7; D might be TRBD1 or TRBD2, each matching 5 bases. The germline gives CDR1 SGHTA, CDR2 FQGNSA. V was cut by 5 bases and J by 4 bases, with 15 bases left in between. The length of the CDR3 is 14 residues. Full variable domain (missing parts from reference TRBV7-2 and TRBJ2-7): GAGVSQSPSNKVTEKGKDVELRCDPISGHTALYWYRQSLGQGLEFLIYFQGNSAPDKSGLPSDRFSAERTGGSVSTLTIQRTQQEDSAVYLCASSRFQGPYEQYFGPGTRLTVT.

This clonotype was seen a handful of times. This chain uses TRBV11-3 with TRBJ1-1; tentative D call: TRBD1 (5 bases). Trimming took off 11 bases at V and 2 bases at J, with 15 bases between the two ends. The germline gives CDR1 SGHNT, CDR2 YENEEA. This CDR3 contains 13 residues. DNA of the CDR3: TGTGCCTGCTCAGCCGACAGTAACACTGAAGCTTTCTTT. It specifies CACSADSNTEAFF.

In its sample, this clonotype was seen a few times. V usage is TRBV7-9 and J usage is TRBJ2-7, with 14 bases aligning to TRBD2. CDR3 length equals 16 residues. The germline gives CDR1 SEHNR, CDR2 FQNEAQ (reference sequence). Losses at the gene ends were 3 bases for V and 4 bases for J; bases not matched to a gene: 5. The CDR3 spells CASSFERTSGRYEQYF. For the CDR3, the DNA is TGTGCCAGCAGCTTCGAAAGGACTAGCGGGAGGTACGAGCAGTACTTC.

The chain couples TRBV28 to TRBJ1-4, with D uncertain. V lost 3 bases and J lost 7, with 9 bases in between. Germline assignment: CDR1 MDHEN and CDR2 SYDVKM. The CDR3 consists of 13 residues. CDR3 sequence reads: CASSFASAEKLFF. The CDR3 DNA reads as TGTGCCAGCAGTTTTGCTTCGGCTGAAAAACTGTTTTTT.

The chain combines TRBV2 with TRBJ2-7, with D perhaps matching TRBD2 (6 bases). Per the germline V gene, CDR1 is SNHLY and CDR2 is FYNNEI. This CDR3 is built from 15 residues. Trimming removed 6 bases at V and 0 bases at J, with 15 bases between. CDR3 in DNA: TGTGCCAGCAGGGAGGGGCGGGCATCCTCCTACGAGCAGTACTTC. This translates into CASREGRASSYEQYF.